The source of this T cell receptor (beta chain) is a study of human T cells and chemical hapten exposure. About the study: Variation in per-sample TCR yields came mainly from small pooled library volume differences. Broader study findings: TCRs exceeding a frequency of 1 in 1000 stayed unchanged under DPC sensitization.

CDR3 length: 14 residues. The V gene lost 3 bases and the J gene lost 2 bases, with 11 bases spanning the gap. Looked up from germline, CDR1 is MDHEN and CDR2 is SYDVKM. Library construction involved attaching unique molecular identifiers to individual cDNA molecules, which allowed quantitative, reproducible TCR counting. Per the study methods: There were a median of around 100,000 TCRs per sample, with a range from about 20,000 to 700,000. TCRdb processed the 5' RACE reads anew with MiXCR; each CDR3 protein has one entry. V and J calls and clone size were set by TCRdb, not the authors. The sample consists of some 150,000 distinct CDR3 sequences, about 4% of them appearing once. This clonotype occurred many times. Its antigen is unknown. Before extraction, the whole blood was not fractionated, and total RNA was taken from it.

The clonotype originates from a female donor in good health. The rearrangement uses TRBV28 and TRBJ2-7, with D perhaps TRBD1 (5 bases). The CDR3, as DNA: TGTGCCAGCAGTTTTCCCGACAGAACCTACGAGCAGTACTTC. Translated: CASSFPDRTYEQYF.